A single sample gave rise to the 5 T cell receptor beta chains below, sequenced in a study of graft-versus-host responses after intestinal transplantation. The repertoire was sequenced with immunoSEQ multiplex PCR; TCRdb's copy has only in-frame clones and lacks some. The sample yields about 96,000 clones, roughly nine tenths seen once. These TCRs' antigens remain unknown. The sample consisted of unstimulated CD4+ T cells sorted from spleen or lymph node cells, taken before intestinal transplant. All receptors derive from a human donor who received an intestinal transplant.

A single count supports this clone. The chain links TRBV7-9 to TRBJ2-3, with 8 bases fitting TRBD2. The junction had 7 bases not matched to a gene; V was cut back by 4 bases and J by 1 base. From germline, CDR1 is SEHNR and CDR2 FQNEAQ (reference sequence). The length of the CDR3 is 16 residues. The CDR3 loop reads CASSSPGGPRTDTQYF. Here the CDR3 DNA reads TGTGCCAGCAGCTCCCCGGGAGGGCCCCGCACAGATACGCAGTATTTT.

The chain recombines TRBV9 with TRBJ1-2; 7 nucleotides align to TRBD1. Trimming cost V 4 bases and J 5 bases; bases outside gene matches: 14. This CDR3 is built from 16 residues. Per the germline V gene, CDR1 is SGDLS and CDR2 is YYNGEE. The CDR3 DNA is TGTGCCAGCAGCCCCCAAAGACAGGGTAATTTGTATGGCTACACCTTC. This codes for CASSPQRQGNLYGYTF.

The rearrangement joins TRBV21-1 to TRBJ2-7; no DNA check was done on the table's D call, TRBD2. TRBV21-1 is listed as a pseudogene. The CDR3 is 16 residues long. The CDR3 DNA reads TGTGCCAGCAGCAAAGCGGGAGCGGGAGTAGGCTACGAGCAGTACTTC. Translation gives CASSKAGAGVGYEQYF.

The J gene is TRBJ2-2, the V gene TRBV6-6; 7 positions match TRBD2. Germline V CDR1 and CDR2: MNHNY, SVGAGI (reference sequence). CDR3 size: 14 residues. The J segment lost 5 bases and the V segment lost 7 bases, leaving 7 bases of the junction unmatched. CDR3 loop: CASNRRGETGELFF. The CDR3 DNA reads TGTGCCAGCAATCGACGGGGGGAGACCGGGGAGCTGTTTTTT.

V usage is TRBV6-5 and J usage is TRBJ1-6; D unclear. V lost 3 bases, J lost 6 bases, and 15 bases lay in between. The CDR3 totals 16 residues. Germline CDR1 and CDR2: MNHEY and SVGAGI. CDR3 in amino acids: CASSYRGYNTNSPLHF. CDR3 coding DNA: TGTGCCAGCAGTTATAGAGGATACAACACTAATTCACCCCTCCACTTT.